A single sample gave rise to the 4 T cell receptor beta chains below, sequenced in a study of T cells after yellow fever vaccination. TCRdb reprocessed the 5' RACE reads with MiXCR, giving one entry per CDR3 protein. Found here are 320,000 or so distinct CDR3 sequences, about 7.8% of them singletons; the top ten hold around 17%. Sequencing was performed on PBMCs, taken 45 days after the first yellow fever vaccination. These TCRs come from a man younger than 35 who received the YFV17D yellow fever vaccine.

V and J are TRBV6-1 and TRBJ1-1; TRBD1 aligns across 8 bases. The CDR3 contains 15 residues. Per germline, CDR1 MNHNS and CDR2 SASEGT. The ends lost 5 bases at V and 5 bases at J; junction bases unmatched: 10. In DNA, the CDR3 is TGTGCCAGCAGTAAACACCGGGACAGGAGAACTGAAGCTTTCTTT. Residues: CASSKHRDRRTEAFF.

This clonotype was counted between two and nine times. This CDR3 is CSALDWENTGELFF. In DNA form, the CDR3 reads TGCAGTGCCTTGGACTGGGAGAACACCGGGGAGCTGTTTTTT. The rearrangement joins TRBV20-1 to TRBJ2-2; D may be TRBD2 (5 bases). Trimming pared 6 bases from V and 1 base from J, leaving 12 bases between. There are 14 residues in the CDR3. The germline V gene encodes CDR1 DFQATT and CDR2 SNEGSKA (reference sequence).

This clonotype was observed a handful of times. This sequence joins TRBV18 and TRBJ2-5, with 10 nucleotides matching TRBD2. This CDR3 comprises 17 residues. CDR1 KGHSH and CDR2 LQKENI come from the germline V gene. Trimming took 4 bases from V and 4 from J; bases not matched to a gene: 12. CDR3 DNA sequence: TGTGCCAGCTCACGGACCTCTGGAAGACTAGCGGGAGAGACCCAGTACTTC. The encoded protein is CASSRTSGRLAGETQYF.

V gene TRBV5-1 combines with J gene TRBJ1-1; 9 nucleotides match TRBD1. V was clipped by 4 bases and J by 5 bases; unmatched bases: 6. The germline CDR1 and CDR2 sequences are SGHRS and YFSETQ. The length of the CDR3 is 14 residues. CDR3 residues: CASSEQGAETEAFF. CDR3 coding DNA: TGCGCCAGCAGCGAACAGGGGGCGGAGACTGAAGCTTTCTTT.